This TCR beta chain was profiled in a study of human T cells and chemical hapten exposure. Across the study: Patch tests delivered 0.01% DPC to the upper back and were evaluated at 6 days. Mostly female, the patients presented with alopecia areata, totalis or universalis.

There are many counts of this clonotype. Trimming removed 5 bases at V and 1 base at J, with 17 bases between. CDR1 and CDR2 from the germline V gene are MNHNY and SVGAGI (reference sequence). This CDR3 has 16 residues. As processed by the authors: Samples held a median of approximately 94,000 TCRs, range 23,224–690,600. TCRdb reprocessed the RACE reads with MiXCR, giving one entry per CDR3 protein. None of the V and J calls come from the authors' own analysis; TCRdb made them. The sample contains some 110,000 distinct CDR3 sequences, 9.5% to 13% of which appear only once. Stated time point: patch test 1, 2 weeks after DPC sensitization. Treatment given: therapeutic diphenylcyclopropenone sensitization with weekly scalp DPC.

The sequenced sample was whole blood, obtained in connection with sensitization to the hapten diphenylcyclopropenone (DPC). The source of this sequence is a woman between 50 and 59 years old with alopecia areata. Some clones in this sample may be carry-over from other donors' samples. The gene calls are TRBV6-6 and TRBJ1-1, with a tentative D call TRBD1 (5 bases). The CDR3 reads CASSPTGGWENTEAFF. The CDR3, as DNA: TGTGCCAGCAGTCCTACCGGGGGGTGGGAGAACACTGAAGCTTTCTTT.